This entry features one T cell receptor beta chain sequence. Its antigen remains unidentified. This sample is drawn from a study of PD-1 blockade in classical Hodgkin lymphoma. Study findings and constraints: The CD4+ diversity rise by C4D1 was clearest in complete responders. Complete responders had baseline diversity similar to newly diagnosed patients.

The germline V and J ends were trimmed by 5 bases and 4 bases, with 8 bases remaining between them. This CDR3 region has 13 residues. Germline assignment: CDR1 MNHEY and CDR2 SMNVEV (reference sequence). Data came from immunoSEQ multiplex PCR; TCRdb stores just in-frame clones and leaves some out. The sample has about 66,000 clones, 71% seen once. Relapse after autologous stem cell transplantation occurred in every patient, and brentuximab vedotin exposure varied. This receptor was identified in a human donor with classical Hodgkin lymphoma. The sequenced sample was peripheral blood mononuclear cells (PBMCs), obtained before the second cycle of nivolumab. This chain joins TRBV27 and TRBJ1-4; D not certain. The CDR3 loop is CASSLWSNEKLFF. CDR3 coding DNA: TGTGCCAGCAGTCTGTGGAGTAATGAAAAACTGTTTTTT.